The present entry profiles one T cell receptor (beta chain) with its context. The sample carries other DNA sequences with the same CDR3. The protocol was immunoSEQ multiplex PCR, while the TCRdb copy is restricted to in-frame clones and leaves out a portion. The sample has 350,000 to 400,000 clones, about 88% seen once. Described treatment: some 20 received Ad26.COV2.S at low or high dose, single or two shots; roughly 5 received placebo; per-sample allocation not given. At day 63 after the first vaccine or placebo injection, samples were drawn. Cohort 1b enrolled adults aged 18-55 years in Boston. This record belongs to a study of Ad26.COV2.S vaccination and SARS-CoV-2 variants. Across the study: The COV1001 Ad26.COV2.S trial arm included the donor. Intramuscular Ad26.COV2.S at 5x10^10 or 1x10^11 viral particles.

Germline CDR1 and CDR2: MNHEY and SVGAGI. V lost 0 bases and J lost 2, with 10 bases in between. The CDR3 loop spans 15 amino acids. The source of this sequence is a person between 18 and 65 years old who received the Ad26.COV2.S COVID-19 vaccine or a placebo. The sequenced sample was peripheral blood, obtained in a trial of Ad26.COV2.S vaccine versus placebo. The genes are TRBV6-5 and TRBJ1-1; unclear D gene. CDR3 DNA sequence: TGTGCCAGCAGTTACTCGAGAGGGCTTAACACTGAAGCTTTCTTT. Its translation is CASSYSRGLNTEAFF.